This T cell receptor (beta chain) was retrieved from a study of blood T cell repertoires in COVID-19. TCRdb's table, derived via immunoSEQ multiplex PCR, lists solely in-frame clones and lacks some. This table holds approximately 70,000 clones, approximately 79% found once. The count of this clone is one. The origin of this receptor is a woman between 55 and 75 years old with acute or convalescent COVID-19. Sequencing used peripheral blood.

DNA for the CDR3: TGTGCCAGCAGCCAGCGACTAGCGGGGGGGTACGAGCAGTACTTC. It encodes CASSQRLAGGYEQYF. This sequence joins TRBV14 and TRBJ2-7; 14 nucleotides agree with TRBD2. CDR3 length: 15 amino acids. Germline CDR1 SGHDN, CDR2 FVKESK. The V segment lost 3 bases and the J segment 4 bases; nucleotides outside the gene matches: 2.